This T cell receptor beta chain was retrieved from a study of cytomegalovirus exposure and HLA in healthy donors. This PCR relied on a set of 60 Vbeta primers and 13 Jbeta primers. The table came from immunoSEQ multiplex PCR; TCRdb's copy has only in-frame clones and leaves some out. In the table there are about 170,000 clones, around 76% of which are singletons. On this clone: Antigen unknown.

CDR3 size: 13 residues. V was trimmed by 3 bases and J by 5 bases, leaving 10 bases between them. Germline-derived CDR1 and CDR2 are LNHNV and YYDKDF (reference sequence). Findings and limits, study-wide: Later analysis showed most CMV-associated TCR beta chains appearing HLA-restricted. Both high specificity and high sensitivity reportedly marked the classifier's diagnosis of cytomegalovirus status.

Donors were nominally healthy when sampled, though unrecorded immune exposures were likely. The sequenced material came from PBMCs. This sequence joins TRBV15 and TRBJ1-2; D perhaps matches TRBD1 (5 bases). This TCR derives from a girl between 10 and 17 years old in good health and CMV-seropositive. CDR3 protein: CATSRIGGYGYTF. CDR3 DNA sequence: TGTGCCACCAGCAGGATCGGGGGTTATGGCTACACCTTC.